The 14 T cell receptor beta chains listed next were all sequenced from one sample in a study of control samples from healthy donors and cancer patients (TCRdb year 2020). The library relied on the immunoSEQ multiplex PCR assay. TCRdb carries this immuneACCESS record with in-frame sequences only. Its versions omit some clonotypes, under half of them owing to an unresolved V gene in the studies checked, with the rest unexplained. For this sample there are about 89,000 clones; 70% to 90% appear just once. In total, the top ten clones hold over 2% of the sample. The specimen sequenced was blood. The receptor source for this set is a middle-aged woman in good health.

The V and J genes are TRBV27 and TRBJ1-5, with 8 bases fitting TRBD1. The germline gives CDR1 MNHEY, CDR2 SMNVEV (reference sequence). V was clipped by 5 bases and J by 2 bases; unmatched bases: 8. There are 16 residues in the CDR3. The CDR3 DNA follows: TGTGCCAGCAGTGAAACAGGGGGTGTAGGCAATCAGCCCCAGCATTTT. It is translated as CASSETGGVGNQPQHF.

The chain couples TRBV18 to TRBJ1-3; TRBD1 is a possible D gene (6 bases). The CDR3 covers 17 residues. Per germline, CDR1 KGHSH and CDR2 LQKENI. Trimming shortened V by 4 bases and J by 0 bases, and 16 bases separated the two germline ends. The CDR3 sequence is CASSLGQPKVSGNTIYF. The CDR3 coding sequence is TGTGCCAGCTCACTTGGACAGCCTAAAGTCTCTGGAAACACCATATATTTT.

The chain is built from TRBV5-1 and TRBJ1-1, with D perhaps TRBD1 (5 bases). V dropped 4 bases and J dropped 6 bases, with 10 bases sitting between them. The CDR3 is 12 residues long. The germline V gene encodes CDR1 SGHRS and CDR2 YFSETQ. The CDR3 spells CASSAGGAEAFF. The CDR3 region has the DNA TGCGCCAGCAGCGCCGGAGGGGCTGAAGCTTTCTTT.

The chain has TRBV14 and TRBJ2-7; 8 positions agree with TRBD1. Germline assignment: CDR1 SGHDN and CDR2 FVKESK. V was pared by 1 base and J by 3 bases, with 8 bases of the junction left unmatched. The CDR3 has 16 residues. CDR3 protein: CASSQGTGLHYYEQYF. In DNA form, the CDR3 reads TGTGCCAGCAGCCAAGGGACAGGGCTTCACTACTACGAGCAGTACTTC. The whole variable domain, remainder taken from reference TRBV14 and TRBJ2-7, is EAGVTQFPSHSVIEKGQTVTLRCDPISGHDNLYWYRRVMGKEIKFLLHFVKESKQDESGMPNNRFLAERTGGTYSTLKVQPAELEDSGVYFCASSQGTGLHYYEQYFGPGTRLTVT.

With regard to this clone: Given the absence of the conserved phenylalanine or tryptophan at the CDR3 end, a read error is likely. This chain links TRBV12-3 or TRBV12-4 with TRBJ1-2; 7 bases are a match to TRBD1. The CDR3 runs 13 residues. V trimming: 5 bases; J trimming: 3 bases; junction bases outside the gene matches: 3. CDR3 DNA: TGTGCCAGCAGTCCCGACAGGGACTATGGCTACACCCTC. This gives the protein CASSPDRDYGYTL.

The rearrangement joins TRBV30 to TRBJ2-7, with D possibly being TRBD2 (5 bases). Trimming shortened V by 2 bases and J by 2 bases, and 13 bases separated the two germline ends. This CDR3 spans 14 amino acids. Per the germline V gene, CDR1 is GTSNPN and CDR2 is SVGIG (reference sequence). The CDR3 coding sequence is TGTGCCTGGAGTAAAGGTATCGGGACCTACGAGCAGTACTTC. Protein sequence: CAWSKGIGTYEQYF.

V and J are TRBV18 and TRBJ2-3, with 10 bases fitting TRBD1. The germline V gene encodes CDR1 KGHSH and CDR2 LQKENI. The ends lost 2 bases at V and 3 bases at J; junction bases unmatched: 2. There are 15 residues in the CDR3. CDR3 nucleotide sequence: TGTGCCAGCTCACCATGGGGACAGGGGACAGATACGCAGTATTTT. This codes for CASSPWGQGTDTQYF.

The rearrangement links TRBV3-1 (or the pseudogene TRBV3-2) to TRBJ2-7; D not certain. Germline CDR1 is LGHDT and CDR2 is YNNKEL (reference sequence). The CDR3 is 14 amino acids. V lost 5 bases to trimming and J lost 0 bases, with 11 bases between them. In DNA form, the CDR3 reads TGTGCCAGCAGCAATCGGGTCCGCTCCTACGAGCAGTACTTC. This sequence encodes CASSNRVRSYEQYF.

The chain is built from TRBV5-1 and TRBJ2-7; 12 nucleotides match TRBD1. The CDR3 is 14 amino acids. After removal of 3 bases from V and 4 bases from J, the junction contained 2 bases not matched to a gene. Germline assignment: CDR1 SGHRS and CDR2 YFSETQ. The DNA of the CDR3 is TGCGCCAGCAGCTCGGGACAGGGGGCTTACGAGCAGTACTTC. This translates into CASSSGQGAYEQYF.

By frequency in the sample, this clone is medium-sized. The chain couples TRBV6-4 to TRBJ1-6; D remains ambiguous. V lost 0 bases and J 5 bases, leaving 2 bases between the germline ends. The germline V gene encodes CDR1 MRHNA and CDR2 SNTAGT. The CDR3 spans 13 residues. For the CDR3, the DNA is TGTGCCAGCAGTGACTCGGATAATTCACCCCTCCACTTT. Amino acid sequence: CASSDSDNSPLHF.

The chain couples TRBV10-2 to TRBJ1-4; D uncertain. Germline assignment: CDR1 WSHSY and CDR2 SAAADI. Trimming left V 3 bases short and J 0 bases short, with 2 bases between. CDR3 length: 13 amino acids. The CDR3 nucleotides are TGCGCCAGCAGTGACGCAACTAATGAAAAACTGTTTTTT. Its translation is CASSDATNEKLFF.

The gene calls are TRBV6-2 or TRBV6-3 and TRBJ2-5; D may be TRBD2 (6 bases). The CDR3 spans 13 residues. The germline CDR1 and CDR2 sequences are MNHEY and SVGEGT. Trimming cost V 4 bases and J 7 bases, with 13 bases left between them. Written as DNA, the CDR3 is TGTGCCAGCAGTTCTGGGGGGAGGCCGACCCAGTACTTC. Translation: CASSSGGRPTQYF.

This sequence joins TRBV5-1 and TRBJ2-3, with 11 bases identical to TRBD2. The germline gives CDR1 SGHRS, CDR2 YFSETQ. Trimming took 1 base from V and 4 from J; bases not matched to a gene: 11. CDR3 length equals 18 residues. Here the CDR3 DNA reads TGCGCCAGCAGCTTGATGTCTAGCGGGGGGTCAGTCGCAGATACGCAGTATTTT. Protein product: CASSLMSSGGSVADTQYF. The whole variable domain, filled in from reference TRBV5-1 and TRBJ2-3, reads KAGVTQTPRYLIKTRGQQVTLSCSPISGHRSVSWYQQTPGQGLQFLFEYFSETQRNKGNFPGRFSGRQFSNSRSEMNVSTLELGDSALYLCASSLMSSGGSVADTQYFGPGTRLTVL.

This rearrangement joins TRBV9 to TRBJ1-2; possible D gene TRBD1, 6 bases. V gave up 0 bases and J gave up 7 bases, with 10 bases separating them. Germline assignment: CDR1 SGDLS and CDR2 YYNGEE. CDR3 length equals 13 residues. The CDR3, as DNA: TGTGCCAGCAGCGTAGGGGGGCTGGGTGGCTACACCTTC. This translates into CASSVGGLGGYTF.